One T cell receptor beta chain is described in this entry. The data originate from a study of T cell changes during pregnancy in multiple sclerosis. Generated by immunoSEQ multiplex PCR, the TCRdb table keeps only in-frame clones and is missing some. The table shows more than 45,000 clones, with around 93% occurring only once. The TCR originated in a female donor with multiple sclerosis, enrolled in a pregnancy study. The source was CD8+ T cells from peripheral blood mononuclear cells, collected in the second trimester of pregnancy.

This CDR3 is CAWAGLAGANTGELFF. CDR3 sequence (DNA): TGTGCCTGGGCAGGACTAGCGGGAGCGAACACCGGGGAGCTGTTTTTT. The chain recombines TRBV30 with TRBJ2-2; 13 nucleotides line up with TRBD2. The V gene's germline CDR1 is GTSNPN and CDR2 SVGIG (reference sequence). This CDR3 contains 16 residues. Germline trimming cut 5 bases from V and 0 bases from J; bases unmatched to any gene: 3.